The 19 T cell receptor beta chains given below trace back to one sample, sequenced in a study of response to subunit inactivated influenza vaccine. TCRdb recomputed calls from the RT-PCR reads with MiXCR, one row per CDR3 protein. Of 500,000 to 700,000 distinct CDR3 sequences in the sample, under 25% are singletons; the top ten hold 2.8%. This sample also belongs to another study, concerning T cells expressing NK-cell markers. From that report: TCR beta cDNA was generated via 5'RACE template switching incorporating UMIs.

The specimen comprised CD4+ T cells sorted from PBMCs, sampled about 11 days after vaccination. The receptors here all came from a man aged 45-65 years who received an inactivated influenza vaccine.

This clonotype was seen only a few times. The chain joins TRBV5-1 to TRBJ1-2; D call uncertain. The CDR3 extends over 15 amino acids. The germline CDR1 and CDR2 sequences are SGHRS and YFSETQ. V was pared by 0 bases and J by 3 bases, with 12 bases between. The CDR3 DNA reads as TGCGCCAGCAGCTTGGACGGGAAGGTGGACTATGGCTACACCTTC. It yields the protein CASSLDGKVDYGYTF.

This clonotype was seen more than once but under ten times. The genes are TRBV5-1 and TRBJ2-1, with a tentative D call TRBD1 (7 bases). Germline V gene sequence: CDR1 SGHRS, CDR2 YFSETQ. The CDR3 is made up of 14 amino acids. Trimming left V 4 bases short and J 1 base short, with 9 bases between. The CDR3, as DNA: TGCGCCAGCAGCGCGGGACAGTCCTACAATGAGCAGTTCTTC. This gives the protein CASSAGQSYNEQFF.

The chain employs TRBV20-1 and TRBJ2-7; D remains ambiguous. V was pared by 3 bases and J by 6 bases, with 12 bases between. CDR1 DFQATT and CDR2 SNEGSKA come from the germline V gene (reference sequence). The CDR3 length is 12 residues. In DNA, the CDR3 is TGCAGTGCTAGGGGCCTTAGGATCGAGCAGTACTTC. Amino acid sequence: CSARGLRIEQYF.

This clonotype appeared a single time. The rearrangement joins TRBV29-1 to TRBJ2-1; 7 nucleotides line up with TRBD2. Looked up from germline, CDR1 is SQVTM and CDR2 is ANQGSEA. Unmatched junction bases numbered 9, after V lost 4 bases and J lost 9 bases. The CDR3 runs 13 residues. The CDR3 here is CSVAPGRASEQFF. DNA of the CDR3: TGCAGCGTTGCGCCAGGGAGGGCTAGTGAGCAGTTCTTC.

The chain employs TRBV10-2 and TRBJ2-7; D ambiguous. The CDR3 spans 14 residues. The V gene's germline CDR1 is WSHSY and CDR2 SAAADI. V dropped 7 bases and J dropped 0 bases, with 13 bases sitting between them. CDR3 DNA sequence: TGCGCCAGCAAAAAGACGTCCGACTCCTACGAGCAGTACTTC. Its protein is CASKKTSDSYEQYF.

This clonotype came up a few times. The chain joins TRBV12-5 to TRBJ1-5, with D possibly being TRBD1 (5 bases). CDR1 and CDR2 from the germline V gene are LGHNT and FRNRAP. V gave up 0 bases and J gave up 0 bases, with 9 bases separating them. The CDR3 loop spans 16 amino acids. For the CDR3, the DNA is TGTGCTAGTGGTTTGGTACGAGGGGATAGCAATCAGCCCCAGCATTTT. Its translation: CASGLVRGDSNQPQHF.

This clonotype showed up just a few times. The chain combines TRBV7-8 with TRBJ1-2; D not resolved. Trimming shortened V by 1 base and J by 12 bases, and 18 bases separated the two germline ends. Germline lookup yields CDR1 SGHVS and CDR2 FQNEAQ. There are 14 residues in the CDR3. The CDR3 DNA follows: TGTGCCAGCAGCTTAGGTCGGCAGACTATGGCTAACACCTTC. Residues: CASSLGRQTMANTF.

This clonotype was counted a few times. The rearrangement joins TRBV5-1 to TRBJ2-3, with no clear D. Germline lookup yields CDR1 SGHRS and CDR2 YFSETQ. The V gene lost 7 bases and the J gene lost 3 bases, with 9 bases spanning the gap. This CDR3 comprises 12 residues. CDR3 in DNA: TGCGCCAGCGGAATGGATACAGATACGCAGTATTTT. Amino acid sequence: CASGMDTDTQYF.

V and J are TRBV12-3 or TRBV12-4 and TRBJ2-6, with no clear D. The ends were cut back, 7 bases at V and 0 bases at J, with 10 bases in the middle. The CDR3 covers 15 residues. CDR3 DNA: TGTGCCAGCAAACCTTGGGGCTCTGGGGCCAACGTCCTGACTTTC. It codes for CASKPWGSGANVLTF.

This clonotype has just one count. The rearrangement joins TRBV9 to TRBJ2-5, with TRBD2 matching over 14 bases. The CDR3 is made up of 17 amino acids. Trimming removed 0 bases from V and 5 bases from J; junction bases left unmatched: 6. Germline V gene data show CDR1 as SGDLS and CDR2 as YYNGEE. The CDR3 reads CASSVGLAGGPPETQYF. In DNA, the CDR3 is TGTGCCAGCAGCGTAGGACTAGCGGGGGGGCCTCCTGAGACCCAGTACTTC.

V gene TRBV3-1 combines with J gene TRBJ1-5; D is ambiguous. Germline V gene sequence: CDR1 LGHDT, CDR2 YNNKEL (reference sequence). This CDR3 region has 13 residues. V lost 0 bases and J 11 bases, leaving 11 bases between the germline ends. The CDR3 sequence: CASSQDRSRAQHF. The CDR3 coding sequence is TGTGCCAGCAGCCAAGATAGGTCGCGGGCCCAGCATTTT.

The rearrangement joins TRBV20-1 to TRBJ2-5; a weak D match, TRBD2 (6 bases). Trimming stripped 5 bases from V and 4 bases from J, with 17 bases between. CDR3 length: 14 residues. In germline, CDR1 is DFQATT, CDR2 SNEGSKA (reference sequence). The CDR3 DNA sequence: TGCAGTGCTCGCGGGACCTCGCAAGCAGAGACCCAGTACTTC. Its translation: CSARGTSQAETQYF.

The chain couples TRBV28 to TRBJ2-7, with D possibly TRBD2 on 5 matching bases. Trimming removed 5 bases from V and 1 base from J, with 15 bases in between. Germline V gene sequence: CDR1 MDHEN, CDR2 SYDVKM. The CDR3 has 15 amino acids. DNA of the CDR3: TGTGCCAGCAGTCCCGGGCTCCCGGGATCCTACGAGCAGTACTTC. It specifies CASSPGLPGSYEQYF.

The chain couples TRBV11-2 to TRBJ2-3, with 7 bases identical to TRBD2. Trimming took 1 base from V and 4 from J; bases not matched to a gene: 2. The CDR3 has 14 residues. From germline, CDR1 is SGHAT and CDR2 FQNNGV. The CDR3 coding sequence is TGTGCCAGCAGCTTAGTCCGGGGGGCAGATACGCAGTATTTT. Amino acids: CASSLVRGADTQYF.

In its sample, this clonotype was seen a few times. The rearrangement links TRBV6-2 or TRBV6-3 to TRBJ2-7; tentatively, D is TRBD2 (5 bases). The CDR3 length is 14 residues. Germline lookup yields CDR1 MNHEY and CDR2 SVGEGT. Trimming took 8 bases from V and 0 from J, leaving 14 bases between them. The CDR3 DNA is TGTGCCAGCTATAGCGCCGAGAGCTCCTACGAGCAGTACTTC. Amino acids: CASYSAESSYEQYF.

This clonotype was detected many times. The chain joins TRBV5-1 to TRBJ2-5; tentatively, D is TRBD1 (6 bases). The length of the CDR3 is 15 residues. Germline assignment: CDR1 SGHRS and CDR2 YFSETQ. The germline V and J ends were trimmed by 7 bases and 0 bases, with 16 bases remaining between them. The CDR3 DNA reads TGCGCCAGCTATACAGGGCCAGCGGACCAAGAGACCCAGTACTTC. As protein: CASYTGPADQETQYF.

The CDR3 DNA reads as TGCGCCAGCAGCCAAGACCCGAGTGGACAGGGGGCGCAGGGCTACACCTTC. Protein sequence: CASSQDPSGQGAQGYTF. J is TRBJ1-2 and V is TRBV4-3; TRBD1 matches at 11 bases. CDR1 LGHNA and CDR2 YSLEER come from the germline V gene. With V trimmed by 0 bases and J by 8 bases, 11 bases remained unmatched. This CDR3 has 17 residues.

The V and J genes are TRBV12-5 and TRBJ2-5; D is unclear. Germline lookup yields CDR1 LGHNT and CDR2 FRNRAP. Trimming took 7 bases from V and 5 from J, leaving 17 bases between them. CDR3 length: 14 amino acids. CDR3 in amino acids: CASAHAGVTETQYF. DNA for the CDR3: TGTGCTAGTGCCCACGCCGGAGTAACCGAGACCCAGTACTTC.

The J gene is TRBJ2-3, the V gene TRBV10-3, with a possible D match to TRBD1 (6 bases). Per germline, CDR1 ENHRY and CDR2 SYGVKD. This CDR3 comprises 14 residues. V lost 6 bases to trimming and J lost 0 bases, with 10 bases between them. The CDR3 here is CAIRDGQSTDTQYF. The DNA of the CDR3 is TGTGCCATCAGGGATGGACAGAGCACAGATACGCAGTATTTT.